This T cell receptor beta chain was obtained from a study of blood T cell repertoires in COVID-19. V was cut by 5 bases and J by 4 bases, with 14 bases left in between. From germline, CDR1 is MDHEN and CDR2 SYDVKM. The CDR3 covers 14 residues. Libraries were prepared by immunoSEQ multiplex PCR; TCRdb keeps only in-frame clonotypes and omits some of them. Here the sample spans approximately 170,000 clones, approximately 90% being singletons. This chain joins TRBV28 and TRBJ1-2; possibly TRBD1 for D (6 bases). Sequenced: peripheral blood. This receptor was obtained from a man aged 18 to 30 with active or convalescent COVID-19. CDR3 in amino acids: CASSTTNRAYGYTF. The DNA for the CDR3 is TGTGCCAGCAGTACGACCAACAGGGCCTATGGCTACACCTTC.